The T cell receptor (beta chain) under discussion was sequenced for a study of T cell repertoires in cytomegalovirus infection. Study as a whole: Indications came from public TCR beta signatures; they pointed to CMV infection and to a matching HLA type. Overall study findings and caveats: Using cumulative public TCR beta family frequency, the authors identified those who carried CMV together with the relevant HLA. Predominance within the ex vivo response was attributable to HLA-C-restricted CMV-specific TCR beta clonotypes.

The germline gives CDR1 SGHDN, CDR2 FVKESK. The CDR3 totals 14 residues. Trimming removed 4 bases from V and 4 bases from J; junction bases left unmatched: 5. TCRdb ran MiXCR on the reads and lists one entry per CDR3 protein. The sample lists 450,000 to 600,000 distinct CDR3 sequences, roughly 12% occurring once. This clonotype was counted many times. Antigen unknown. Sequencing used PBMCs. The chain uses TRBV14 and TRBJ2-5, with 8 bases aligning to TRBD1. This receptor was identified in a human donor in good health (CMV status not recorded). Some clones in this sample may be carry-over from other donors' samples. CDR3 DNA: TGTGCCAGCAGCCTGTACGGGACAGGAGAGACCCAGTACTTC. Translation: CASSLYGTGETQYF.